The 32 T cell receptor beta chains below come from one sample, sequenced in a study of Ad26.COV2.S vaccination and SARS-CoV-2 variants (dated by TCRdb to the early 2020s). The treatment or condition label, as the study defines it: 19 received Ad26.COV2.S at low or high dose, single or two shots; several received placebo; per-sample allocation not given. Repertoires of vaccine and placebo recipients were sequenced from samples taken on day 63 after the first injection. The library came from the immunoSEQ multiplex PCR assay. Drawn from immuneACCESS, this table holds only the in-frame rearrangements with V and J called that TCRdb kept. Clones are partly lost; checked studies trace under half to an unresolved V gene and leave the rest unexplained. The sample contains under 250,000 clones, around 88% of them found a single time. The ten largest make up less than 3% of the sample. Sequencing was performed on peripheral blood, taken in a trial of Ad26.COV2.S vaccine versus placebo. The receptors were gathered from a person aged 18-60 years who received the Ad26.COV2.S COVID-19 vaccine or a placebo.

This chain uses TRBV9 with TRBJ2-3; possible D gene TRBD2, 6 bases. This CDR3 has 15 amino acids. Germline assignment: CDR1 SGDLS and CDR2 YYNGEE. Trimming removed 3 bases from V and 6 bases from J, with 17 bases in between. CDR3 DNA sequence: TGTGCCAGCAGCGCCTACGGGACTTTGATGGATACGCAGTATTTT. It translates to CASSAYGTLMDTQYF.

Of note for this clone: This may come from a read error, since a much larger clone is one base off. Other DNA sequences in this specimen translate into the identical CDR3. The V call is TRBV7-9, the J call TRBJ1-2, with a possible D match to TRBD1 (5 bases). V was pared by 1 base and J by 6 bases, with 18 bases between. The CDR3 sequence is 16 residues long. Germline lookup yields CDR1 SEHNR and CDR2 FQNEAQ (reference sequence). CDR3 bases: TGTGCCAGCAGCTTAGGGTACGGGGGGGAGAGAGATGGCTACACCTTC. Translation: CASSLGYGGERDGYTF.

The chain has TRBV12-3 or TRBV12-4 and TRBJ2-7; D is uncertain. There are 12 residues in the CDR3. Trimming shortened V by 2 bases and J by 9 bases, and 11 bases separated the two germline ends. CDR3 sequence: CASSLSGKTQYF. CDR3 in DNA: TGTGCCAGCAGTTTAAGTGGTAAGACGCAGTACTTC.

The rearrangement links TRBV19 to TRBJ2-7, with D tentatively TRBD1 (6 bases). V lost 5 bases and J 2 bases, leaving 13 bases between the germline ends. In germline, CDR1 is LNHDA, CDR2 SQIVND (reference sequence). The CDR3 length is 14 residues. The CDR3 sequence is CASSSGHNAYEQYF. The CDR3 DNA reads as TGTGCCAGTAGTTCGGGACACAATGCCTACGAGCAGTACTTC.

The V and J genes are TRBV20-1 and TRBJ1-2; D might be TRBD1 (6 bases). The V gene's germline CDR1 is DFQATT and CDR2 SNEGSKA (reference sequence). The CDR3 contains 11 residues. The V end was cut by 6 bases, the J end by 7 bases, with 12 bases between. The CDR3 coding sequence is TGCAGTGCGGACAGAGAGGGTGGCTACACCTTC. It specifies CSADREGGYTF.

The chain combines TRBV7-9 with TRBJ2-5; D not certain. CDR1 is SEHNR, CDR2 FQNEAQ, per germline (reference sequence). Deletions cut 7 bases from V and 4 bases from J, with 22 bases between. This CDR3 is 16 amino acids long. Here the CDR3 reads CASTSSGVTKSETQYF. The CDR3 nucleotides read TGTGCCAGCACCTCTTCTGGAGTAACTAAATCAGAGACCCAGTACTTC.

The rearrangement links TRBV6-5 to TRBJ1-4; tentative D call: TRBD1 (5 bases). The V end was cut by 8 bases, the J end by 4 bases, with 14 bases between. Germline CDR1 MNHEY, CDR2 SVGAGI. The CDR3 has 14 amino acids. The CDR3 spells CASGPGGVNEKLFF. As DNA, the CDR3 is TGTGCCAGCGGGCCGGGGGGAGTTAATGAAAAACTGTTTTTT.

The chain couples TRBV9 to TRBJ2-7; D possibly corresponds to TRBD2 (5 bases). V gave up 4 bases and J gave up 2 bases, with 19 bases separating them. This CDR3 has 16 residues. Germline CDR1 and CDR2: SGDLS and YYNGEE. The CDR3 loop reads CASSTQEGSRTYEQYV. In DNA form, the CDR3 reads TGTGCCAGCAGCACCCAAGAGGGCAGCCGAACCTACGAGCAGTACGTC.

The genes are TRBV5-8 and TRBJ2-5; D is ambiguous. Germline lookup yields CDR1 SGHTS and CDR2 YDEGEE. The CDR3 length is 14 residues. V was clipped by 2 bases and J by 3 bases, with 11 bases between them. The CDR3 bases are TGTGCCAGCAGCTTTAAATCCAGAGAAGAGACCCAGTACTTC. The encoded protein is CASSFKSREETQYF. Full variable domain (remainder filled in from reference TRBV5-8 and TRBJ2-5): EAGVTQSPTHLIKTRGQQATLRCSPISGHTSVYWYQQALGLGLQFLLWYDEGEERNRGNFPPRFSGRQFPNYSSELNVNALELEDSALYLCASSFKSREETQYFGPGTRLLVL.

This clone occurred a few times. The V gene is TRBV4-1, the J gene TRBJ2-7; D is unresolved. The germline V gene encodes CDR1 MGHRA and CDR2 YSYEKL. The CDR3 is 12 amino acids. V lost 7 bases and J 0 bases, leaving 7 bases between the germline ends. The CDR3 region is CASTHSSYEQYV. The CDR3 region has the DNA TGCGCCAGCACTCACAGCTCCTACGAGCAGTACGTC.

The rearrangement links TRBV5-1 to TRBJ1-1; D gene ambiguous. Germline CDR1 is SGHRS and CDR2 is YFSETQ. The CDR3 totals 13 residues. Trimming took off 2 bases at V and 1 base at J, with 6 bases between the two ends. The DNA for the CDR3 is TGCGCCAGCAGCTTAACAACGAACACTGAAGCTTTCTTT. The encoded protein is CASSLTTNTEAFF.

The CDR3 DNA is TGCGCCAGCAGCCAAGAAGGGACAGGGGGCAATGAGCAGTTCTTC. Protein: CASSQEGTGGNEQFF. This sequence joins TRBV4-3 and TRBJ2-1; TRBD1 matches 11 bases. This CDR3 contains 15 residues. Germline trimming cut 0 bases from V and 6 bases from J; bases unmatched to any gene: 1. CDR1 LGHNA and CDR2 YSLEER come from the germline V gene.

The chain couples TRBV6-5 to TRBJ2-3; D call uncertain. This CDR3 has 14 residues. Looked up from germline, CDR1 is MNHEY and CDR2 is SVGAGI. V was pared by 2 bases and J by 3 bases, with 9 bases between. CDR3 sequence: CASSYQVGTDTQYF. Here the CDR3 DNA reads TGTGCCAGCAGTTACCAAGTGGGGACAGATACGCAGTATTTT.

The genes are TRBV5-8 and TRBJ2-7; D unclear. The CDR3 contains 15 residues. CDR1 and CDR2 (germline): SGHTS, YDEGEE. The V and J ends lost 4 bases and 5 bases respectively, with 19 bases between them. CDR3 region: CASSVGPRSDHEQYV. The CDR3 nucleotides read TGTGCCAGCAGCGTTGGACCAAGGTCCGATCACGAGCAGTACGTC.

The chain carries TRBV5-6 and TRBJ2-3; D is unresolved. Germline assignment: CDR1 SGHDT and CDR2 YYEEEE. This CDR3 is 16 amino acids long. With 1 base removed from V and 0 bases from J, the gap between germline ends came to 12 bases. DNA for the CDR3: TGTGCCAGCAGCTTGCTAATCCCGTCTAGCACAGATACGCAGTATTTT. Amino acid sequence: CASSLLIPSSTDTQYF.

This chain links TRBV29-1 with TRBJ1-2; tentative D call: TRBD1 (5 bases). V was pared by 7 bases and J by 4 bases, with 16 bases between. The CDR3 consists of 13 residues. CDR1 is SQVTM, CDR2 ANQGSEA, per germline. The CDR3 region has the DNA TGCAGCGGTTCGATGGGGCAGGGCTATGGCTACACCTTC. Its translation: CSGSMGQGYGYTF.

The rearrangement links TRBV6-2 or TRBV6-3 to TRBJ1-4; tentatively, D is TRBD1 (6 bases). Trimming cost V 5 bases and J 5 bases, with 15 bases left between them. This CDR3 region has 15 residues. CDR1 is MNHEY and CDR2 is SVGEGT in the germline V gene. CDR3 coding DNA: TGTGCCAGCAGTCGAACGCGGACAGAGAATGAAAAACTGTTTTTT. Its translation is CASSRTRTENEKLFF.

The CDR3 bases are TGCGCCAGCAGCCAAGATTGGCAGGTTCCATACGAGCAGTACTTC. It translates to CASSQDWQVPYEQYF. V and J are TRBV4-3 and TRBJ2-7; no definite D call. The ends were cut back, 0 bases at V and 4 bases at J, with 13 bases in the middle. The CDR3 has 15 residues. Germline CDR1 is LGHNA and CDR2 is YSLEER.

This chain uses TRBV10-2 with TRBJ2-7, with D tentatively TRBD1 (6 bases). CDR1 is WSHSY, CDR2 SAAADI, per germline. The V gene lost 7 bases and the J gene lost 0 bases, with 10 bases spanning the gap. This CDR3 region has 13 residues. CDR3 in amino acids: CASTPGASYEQYV. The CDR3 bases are TGCGCCAGCACCCCAGGGGCCTCCTACGAGCAGTACGTC.

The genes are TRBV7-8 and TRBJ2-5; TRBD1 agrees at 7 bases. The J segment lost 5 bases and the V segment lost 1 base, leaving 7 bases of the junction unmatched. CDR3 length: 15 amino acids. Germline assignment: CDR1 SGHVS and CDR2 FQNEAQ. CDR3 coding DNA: TGTGCCAGCAGCTTAGAAACAGGGGTGTGGGAGACCCAGTACTTC. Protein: CASSLETGVWETQYF.

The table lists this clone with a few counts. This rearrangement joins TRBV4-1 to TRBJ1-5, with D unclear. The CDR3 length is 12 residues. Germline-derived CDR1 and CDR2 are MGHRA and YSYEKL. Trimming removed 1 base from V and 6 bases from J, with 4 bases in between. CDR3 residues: CASSQGSQPQHF. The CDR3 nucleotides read TGCGCCAGCAGCCAAGGGAGTCAGCCCCAGCATTTT.

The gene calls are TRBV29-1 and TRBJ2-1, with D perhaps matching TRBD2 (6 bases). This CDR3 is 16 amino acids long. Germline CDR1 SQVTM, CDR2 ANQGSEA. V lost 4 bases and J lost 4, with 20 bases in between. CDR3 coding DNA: TGCAGCGTTGCCGCGACGGGACTCCCCCCTTACAATGAGCAGTTCTTC. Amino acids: CSVAATGLPPYNEQFF.

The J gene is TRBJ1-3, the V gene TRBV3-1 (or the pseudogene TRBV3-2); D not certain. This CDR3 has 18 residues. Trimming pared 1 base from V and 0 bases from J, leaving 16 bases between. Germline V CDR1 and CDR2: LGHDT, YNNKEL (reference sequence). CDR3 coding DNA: TGTGCCAGCAGCCAAGGGTCCCTTCACCAGAGCTCTGGAAACACCATATATTTT. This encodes CASSQGSLHQSSGNTIYF.

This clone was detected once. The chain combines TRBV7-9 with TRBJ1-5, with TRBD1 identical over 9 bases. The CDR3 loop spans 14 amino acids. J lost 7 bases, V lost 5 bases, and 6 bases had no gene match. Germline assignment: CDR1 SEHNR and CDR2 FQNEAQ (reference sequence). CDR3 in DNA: TGTGCCAGCAGCGATCGGACAGGGGACCAGCCCCAGCATTTT. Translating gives CASSDRTGDQPQHF.

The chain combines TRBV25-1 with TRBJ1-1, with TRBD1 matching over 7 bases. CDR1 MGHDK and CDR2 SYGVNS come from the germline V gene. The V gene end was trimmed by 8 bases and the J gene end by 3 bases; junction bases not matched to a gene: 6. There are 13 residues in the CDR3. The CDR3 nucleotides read TGTGCCAGCGTAACAGGGGAGGACACTGAAGCTTTCTTT. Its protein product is CASVTGEDTEAFF.

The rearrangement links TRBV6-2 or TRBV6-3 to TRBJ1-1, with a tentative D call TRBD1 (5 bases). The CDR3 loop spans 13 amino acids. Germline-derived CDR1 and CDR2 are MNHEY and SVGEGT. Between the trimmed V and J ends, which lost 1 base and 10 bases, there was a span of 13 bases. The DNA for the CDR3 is TGTGCCAGCAGTTACTGGGGGGGTAAGGCAGCTTTCTTT. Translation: CASSYWGGKAAFF.

CDR3 DNA: TGTGCCAGCAGCCAAGGGGGGGACAATGAGCAGTTCTTC. The encoded protein is CASSQGGDNEQFF. This rearrangement joins TRBV14 to TRBJ2-1; D may be TRBD2 (6 bases). This CDR3 spans 13 amino acids. The germline CDR1 and CDR2 sequences are SGHDN and FVKESK. V lost 1 base and J 5 bases, leaving 6 bases between the germline ends.

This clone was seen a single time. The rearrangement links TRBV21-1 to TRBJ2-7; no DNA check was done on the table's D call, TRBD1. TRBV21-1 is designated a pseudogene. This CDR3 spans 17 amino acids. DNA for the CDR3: TGTGCTAGCAGCAACCGCCCAGGGACAGCTTCCTCCTACGAGCAGTACTTC. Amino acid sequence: CASSNRPGTASSYEQYF.

CDR3 sequence (DNA): TGTGCCAGCTCACCCGTAGGGGAGTACGAGCAGTACTTC. Amino acids: CASSPVGEYEQYF. The rearrangement links TRBV18 to TRBJ2-7; either TRBD1 or TRBD2 may fit D (5 bases each). Deletions cut 3 bases from V and 4 bases from J, with 10 bases between. The CDR3 runs 13 residues. The germline V gene has CDR1 KGHSH and CDR2 LQKENI.

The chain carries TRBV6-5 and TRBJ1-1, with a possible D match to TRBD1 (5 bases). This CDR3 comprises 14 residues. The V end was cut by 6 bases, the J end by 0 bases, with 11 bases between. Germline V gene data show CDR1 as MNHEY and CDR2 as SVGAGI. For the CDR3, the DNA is TGTGCCAGCAGCCGGGACTTCCTGAACACTGAAGCTTTCTTT. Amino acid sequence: CASSRDFLNTEAFF.

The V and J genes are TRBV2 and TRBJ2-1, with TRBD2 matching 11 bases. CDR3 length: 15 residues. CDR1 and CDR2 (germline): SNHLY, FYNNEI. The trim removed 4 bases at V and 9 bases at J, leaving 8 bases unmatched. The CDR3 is CASSGTSGRGGEQFF. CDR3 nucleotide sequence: TGTGCCAGCAGTGGCACTAGCGGGAGAGGGGGTGAGCAGTTCTTC.

Here the CDR3 DNA reads TGTGCCAGCAGCCCCCACCCAGGGCGGGAGTTCAATGAGCAGTTCTTC. The encoded protein is CASSPHPGREFNEQFF. The chain has TRBV7-3 and TRBJ2-1, with 7 positions matching TRBD2. The length of the CDR3 is 16 residues. The germline CDR1 and CDR2 sequences are SGHTA and FQGTGA. V shed 5 bases and J 6 bases; nucleotides not matched to a gene: 13.